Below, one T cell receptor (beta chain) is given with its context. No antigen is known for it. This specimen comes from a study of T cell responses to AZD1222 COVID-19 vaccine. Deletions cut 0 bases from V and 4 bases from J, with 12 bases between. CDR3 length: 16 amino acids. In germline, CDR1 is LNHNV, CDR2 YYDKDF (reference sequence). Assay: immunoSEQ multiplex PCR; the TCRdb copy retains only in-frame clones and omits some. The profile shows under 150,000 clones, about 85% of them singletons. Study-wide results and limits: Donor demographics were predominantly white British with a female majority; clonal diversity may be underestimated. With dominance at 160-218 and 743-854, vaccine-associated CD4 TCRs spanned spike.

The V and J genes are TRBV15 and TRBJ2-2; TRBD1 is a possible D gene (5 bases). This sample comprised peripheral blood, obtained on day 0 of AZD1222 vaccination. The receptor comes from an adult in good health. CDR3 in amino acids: CATSRDAGFSTGELFF. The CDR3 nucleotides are TGTGCCACCAGCAGAGATGCAGGGTTTTCCACCGGGGAGCTGTTTTTT. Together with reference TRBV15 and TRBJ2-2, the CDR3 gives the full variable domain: DAMVIQNPRYQVTQFGKPVTLSCSQTLNHNVMYWYQQKSSQAPKLLFHYYDKDFNNEADTPDNFQSRRPNTSFCFLDIRSPGLGDTAMYLCATSRDAGFSTGELFFGEGSRLTVL.